The next 31 T cell receptor beta chains were all read from a single sample in a study of cytomegalovirus exposure and HLA in healthy donors. Use of 60 Vbeta and 13 Jbeta primers characterized the PCR. Profiled with immunoSEQ multiplex PCR; TCRdb holds only in-frame clones, not every one. The sample consists of a few hundred thousand clones, around 77% of them appearing once. The specimen sequenced was PBMCs. The receptors originated from a woman in her twenties or thirties in good health and CMV-seronegative.

This chain connects TRBV25-1 to TRBJ1-6; 8 positions match TRBD1. The CDR3 spans 14 residues. The J segment lost 10 bases and the V segment lost 8 bases, leaving 10 bases of the junction unmatched. The germline gives CDR1 MGHDK, CDR2 SYGVNS. CDR3 DNA: TGTGCCAGCGCCCACAGGGGGACCTCCTCACCCCTCCACTTT. Translating gives CASAHRGTSSPLHF.

V is TRBV5-5 and J is TRBJ2-7, with D possibly TRBD1 on 5 matching bases. This CDR3 contains 16 residues. Germline loops: CDR1 SGHKS, CDR2 YYEKEE (reference sequence). The germline V and J ends were trimmed by 3 bases and 1 base, with 17 bases remaining between them. The CDR3 reads CASSSDWQGLSYEQYF. The CDR3 DNA reads TGTGCCAGCAGCTCTGACTGGCAGGGTCTTTCCTACGAGCAGTACTTC.

J is TRBJ2-5 and V is TRBV28; 12 bases align to TRBD2. The end of the DNA is better explained by TRBJ2-7, so the J call may be wrong. The CDR3 runs 15 residues. In germline, CDR1 is MDHEN, CDR2 SYDVKM. CDR3 in DNA: TGTGCCAGCAGTCGACTAGCGGGAGCGATATACGAGCAGTACTTC. Translating gives CASSRLAGAIYEQYF.

This clone appeared a single time. The rearrangement links TRBV6-1 to TRBJ1-2, with 7 bases that match TRBD1. This CDR3 spans 15 amino acids. The V and J ends lost 6 bases and 0 bases, in that order; junction bases with no gene match: 7. From germline, CDR1 is MNHNS and CDR2 SASEGT. DNA of the CDR3: TGTGCCAGCAGGAAGGGAACAGGGGCTAACTATGGCTACACCTTC. Translated: CASRKGTGANYGYTF.

The CDR3 sequence: CASSLLGHDEAFF. In DNA, the CDR3 is TGTGCCAGCAGTCTCCTTGGGCACGATGAAGCTTTCTTT. The rearrangement links TRBV27 to TRBJ1-1; D is ambiguous. The CDR3 sequence is 13 residues long. Germline assignment: CDR1 MNHEY and CDR2 SMNVEV (reference sequence). Deletions cut 5 bases from V and 7 bases from J, with 14 bases between.

The sample holds a few counts of this clone. The V gene is TRBV9, the J gene TRBJ2-3; TRBD2 matches at 13 bases. Unmatched junction bases numbered 4, after V lost 3 bases and J lost 3 bases. CDR1 and CDR2 from the germline V gene are SGDLS and YYNGEE. The CDR3 runs 16 residues. Written as DNA, the CDR3 is TGTGCCAGCAGCGCCGGGACTAGCGGGGAGACAGATACGCAGTATTTT. Translated: CASSAGTSGETDTQYF.

The chain recombines TRBV6-4 with TRBJ1-1, with D possibly being TRBD1 (6 bases). Trimming pared 4 bases from V and 1 base from J, leaving 7 bases between. Germline CDR1 and CDR2: MRHNA and SNTAGT. There are 13 residues in the CDR3. CDR3 loop: CASSADRNTEAFF. The CDR3 bases are TGTGCCAGCAGTGCGGACAGGAACACTGAAGCTTTCTTT.

The chain uses TRBV5-1 and TRBJ2-5; 10 bases match TRBD2. Looked up from germline, CDR1 is SGHRS and CDR2 is YFSETQ. With V trimmed by 0 bases and J by 4 bases, 3 bases remained unmatched. The CDR3 is 15 amino acids. The CDR3 sequence is CASSLAAGGSETQYF. The CDR3 DNA reads TGCGCCAGCAGCTTGGCAGCGGGGGGGTCAGAGACCCAGTACTTC.

The chain has TRBV7-2 and TRBJ2-7; D possibly corresponds to TRBD1 (5 bases). Trimming took off 5 bases at V and 5 bases at J, with 19 bases between the two ends. The CDR3 consists of 15 residues. Germline values: CDR1 SGHTA, CDR2 FQGNSA. The CDR3 coding sequence is TGTGCCAGCAGCCCGTCACCCGGCAGGGTCGACGAGCAGTACTTC. Encoded protein: CASSPSPGRVDEQYF.

This chain joins TRBV30 and TRBJ1-1; unclear D gene. Trimming shortened V by 0 bases and J by 4 bases, and 9 bases separated the two germline ends. The germline gives CDR1 GTSNPN, CDR2 SVGIG (reference sequence). The CDR3 contains 13 residues. The CDR3, as DNA: TGTGCCTGGAGTGTATCCGGGAGCACTGAAGCTTTCTTT. It specifies CAWSVSGSTEAFF.

The rearrangement links TRBV5-4 to TRBJ1-6, with D tentatively TRBD1 (5 bases). The CDR3 length is 15 residues. V shed 1 base and J shed 5 bases, with 10 bases lying between them. The germline CDR1 and CDR2 sequences are SGHNT and YYREEE (reference sequence). DNA of the CDR3: TGTGCCAGCAGCTTGTTTGGACAAGATAATTCACCCCTCCACTTT. This translates into CASSLFGQDNSPLHF.

This clone has a handful of counts. The rearrangement uses TRBV10-3 and TRBJ1-2; 7 nucleotides align to TRBD1. V lost 8 bases to trimming and J lost 7 bases; unmatched junction nucleotides: 19. CDR1 ENHRY and CDR2 SYGVKD come from the germline V gene. The CDR3 totals 16 residues. CDR3 coding DNA: TGTGCCATCCGAGGGGGCGAACGTGGCGCTTTTCGTGGCTACACCTTC. Translated, it gives CAIRGGERGAFRGYTF.

The chain joins TRBV5-6 to TRBJ2-1; D remains unclear. Per germline, CDR1 SGHDT and CDR2 YYEEEE. CDR3 size: 14 residues. V was clipped by 0 bases and J by 2 bases, with 6 bases between them. In DNA form, the CDR3 reads TGTGCCAGCAGCTTGGGTGTAACCTACAATGAGCAGTTCTTC. Translation: CASSLGVTYNEQFF.

This clone was observed once. J is TRBJ2-1 and V is TRBV4-2; no reliable D call. Germline values: CDR1 LGHNA, CDR2 YNFKEQ. Deletions cut 1 base from V and 9 bases from J, with 19 bases between. The CDR3 is 16 residues long. The CDR3 DNA is TGTGCCAGCAGCCAAGTTCGAACGGAGACCACGGGTGAGCAGTTCTTC. It specifies CASSQVRTETTGEQFF.

This rearrangement joins TRBV6-6 to TRBJ2-3; D perhaps matches TRBD1 (5 bases). This CDR3 is 15 amino acids long. Trimming took 2 bases from V and 2 from J, leaving 11 bases between them. Germline CDR1 MNHNY, CDR2 SVGAGI (reference sequence). CDR3 in DNA: TGTGCCAGCAGTTACCCCCGCAGGGCCACAGATACGCAGTATTTT. The encoded protein is CASSYPRRATDTQYF.

This clone was counted between two and nine times. The chain couples TRBV5-6 to TRBJ1-4; TRBD1 aligns across 7 bases. Per germline, CDR1 SGHDT and CDR2 YYEEEE. This CDR3 has 13 residues. The J segment lost 5 bases and the V segment lost 4 bases, leaving 2 bases of the junction unmatched. CDR3 sequence: CASSPQGNEKLFF. The CDR3 nucleotides are TGTGCCAGCAGCCCACAGGGGAATGAAAAACTGTTTTTT. The full variable domain, rest sourced from reference TRBV5-6 and TRBJ1-4, is DAGVTQSPTHLIKTRGQQVTLRCSPKSGHDTVSWYQQALGQGPQFIFQYYEEEERQRGNFPDRFSGHQFPNYSSELNVNALLLGDSALYLCASSPQGNEKLFFGSGTQLSVL.

The chain is built from TRBV10-3 and TRBJ2-3; TRBD2 matches at 9 bases. This CDR3 has 15 amino acids. Germline V CDR1 and CDR2: ENHRY, SYGVKD. V lost 11 bases, J lost 5 bases, and 14 bases stayed unmatched. In DNA, the CDR3 is TGTGCCGCCTCTGGGGAGCGGGGGGCGGGAGATACGCAGTATTTT. Translation: CAASGERGAGDTQYF.

The chain couples TRBV30 to TRBJ2-5, with TRBD1 matching 8 bases. This CDR3 contains 13 residues. V dropped 8 bases and J dropped 11; count of bases not matched to a gene: 16. Germline CDR1 reads GTSNPN; CDR2 reads SVGIG (reference sequence). The CDR3: CARQDRELPEQYF. Here the CDR3 DNA reads TGTGCCCGTCAGGACAGGGAACTCCCAGAGCAGTACTTC. Supplemented by reference TRBV30 and TRBJ2-5, the full variable domain reads SQTIHQWPATLVQPVGSPLSLECTVEGTSNPNLYWYRQAAGRGLQLLFYSVGIGQISSEVPQNLSASRPQDRQFILSSKKLLLSDSGFYLCARQDRELPEQYFGPGTRLLVL.

The gene calls are TRBV5-1 and TRBJ2-5; D is ambiguous. The J call may be faulty, since TRBJ2-7 better matches the DNA end. This CDR3 comprises 15 residues. The germline gives CDR1 SGHRS, CDR2 YFSETQ. Written as DNA, the CDR3 is TGCGCCAGCAGCTTGCTGGGCGAACGCTCCTACGAGCAGTACTTC. Amino acids: CASSLLGERSYEQYF.

This chain joins TRBV4-1 and TRBJ2-7; 11 nucleotides line up with TRBD2. The CDR3 has 15 amino acids. J lost 11 bases, V lost 1 base, and 10 bases had no gene match. In germline, CDR1 is MGHRA, CDR2 YSYEKL. CDR3 sequence: CASSQVGSGRAGKYF. The CDR3 DNA is TGCGCCAGCAGCCAAGTTGGTAGCGGGAGGGCGGGAAAGTACTTC.

J is TRBJ2-1 and V is TRBV6-5; tentatively, D is TRBD2 (6 bases). V was shortened by 4 bases and J by 0 bases, with 10 bases between the two germline ends. CDR1 MNHEY and CDR2 SVGAGI come from the germline V gene. This CDR3 comprises 15 residues. The CDR3 protein is CASSFGGNSYNEQFF. As DNA, the CDR3 is TGTGCCAGCAGTTTCGGAGGGAACTCCTACAATGAGCAGTTCTTC.

The chain carries TRBV9 and TRBJ2-3, with D maybe TRBD2 (5 bases). V was clipped by 0 bases and J by 6 bases, with 14 bases between them. This CDR3 has 15 residues. The germline CDR1 and CDR2 sequences are SGDLS and YYNGEE. Written as DNA, the CDR3 is TGTGCCAGCAGCGTAGACCCAGAGGGATCGGATACGCAGTATTTT. Amino acids: CASSVDPEGSDTQYF.

The chain employs TRBV5-1 and TRBJ1-6, with 12 bases fitting TRBD1. CDR1 is SGHRS and CDR2 is YFSETQ in the germline V gene. V lost 3 bases, J lost 6 bases, and 10 bases stayed unmatched. The CDR3 has 18 amino acids. The CDR3 region has the DNA TGCGCCAGCAGCTCGGGACAGGGGGCGCCATTAGGTAATTCACCCCTCCACTTT. Protein: CASSSGQGAPLGNSPLHF. The entire variable domain, with the rest obtained from reference TRBV5-1 and TRBJ1-6, is as follows: KAGVTQTPRYLIKTRGQQVTLSCSPISGHRSVSWYQQTPGQGLQFLFEYFSETQRNKGNFPGRFSGRQFSNSRSEMNVSTLELGDSALYLCASSSGQGAPLGNSPLHFGNGTRLTVT.

J is TRBJ2-5 and V is TRBV6-1; D possibly corresponds to TRBD2 (5 bases). Germline V lookup: CDR1 MNHNS, CDR2 SASEGT. The CDR3 contains 13 residues. Trimming took 2 bases from V and 4 from J, leaving 8 bases between them. The CDR3 DNA sequence: TGTGCCAGCAGTGAAATTCGGGGAGAGACCCAGTACTTC. Translated, it gives CASSEIRGETQYF.

The chain combines TRBV18 with TRBJ1-2; D is ambiguous. V was clipped by 4 bases and J by 1 base, with 10 bases between them. CDR3 length equals 14 residues. Germline CDR1 is KGHSH and CDR2 is LQKENI. CDR3 bases: TGTGCCAGCTCACTCGACCGACTTAACTATGGCTACACCTTC. This gives the protein CASSLDRLNYGYTF.

On this clone itself: One end of the junction does not line up with germline, which may come from a read error. The V gene is TRBV7-9, the J gene TRBJ1-2; D unclear. The CDR3 sequence is 12 residues long. CDR1 and CDR2 (germline): SEHNR, FQNEAQ (reference sequence). CDR3 region: CSSSSAVYGYTF. CDR3 bases: TGTTCCAGCAGCTCGGCGGTCTATGGCTACACCTTC.

The chain is built from TRBV6-5 and TRBJ1-3; no definite D call. Germline V CDR1 and CDR2: MNHEY, SVGAGI. The CDR3 has 13 amino acids. V was shortened by 6 bases and J by 3 bases, with 9 bases between the two germline ends. The CDR3 nucleotides are TGTGCCAGCAGAATGGGCTATGGAAACACCATATATTTT. Its protein product is CASRMGYGNTIYF.

The chain employs TRBV10-3 and TRBJ2-3; 9 bases agree with TRBD1. The J segment lost 2 bases and the V segment lost 11 bases, leaving 14 bases of the junction unmatched. CDR3 size: 16 residues. The V gene's germline CDR1 is ENHRY and CDR2 SYGVKD. CDR3 sequence (DNA): TGTGCCGTCGCACAGGGGGCGGGTGAAGCCACAGATACGCAGTATTTT. This sequence encodes CAVAQGAGEATDTQYF.

This sequence joins TRBV29-1 and TRBJ1-2; 8 bases line up with TRBD1. From germline, CDR1 is SQVTM and CDR2 ANQGSEA. V dropped 2 bases and J dropped 4; count of bases not matched to a gene: 6. This CDR3 spans 14 amino acids. The chain's CDR3 is CSVEWAGGLYGYTF. CDR3 in DNA: TGCAGCGTTGAATGGGCAGGGGGCCTCTATGGCTACACCTTC.

The rearrangement links TRBV7-6 to TRBJ2-1; 8 positions match TRBD2. Germline loops: CDR1 SGHVS, CDR2 FNYEAQ. The J segment lost 1 base and the V segment lost 3 bases, leaving 14 bases of the junction unmatched. CDR3 length: 19 residues. CDR3 loop: CASSFSSRGGGPSYNEQFF. CDR3 nucleotide sequence: TGTGCCAGCAGCTTTTCCAGTCGGGGCGGGGGGCCATCCTACAATGAGCAGTTCTTC.

The chain joins TRBV7-9 to TRBJ2-1, with 8 bases fitting TRBD1. Trimming cost V 3 bases and J 8 bases; bases outside gene matches: 9. CDR1 and CDR2 (germline): SEHNR, FQNEAQ (reference sequence). CDR3 length: 15 amino acids. The CDR3 region is CASSLLQGVTHEQFF. CDR3 coding DNA: TGTGCCAGCAGCTTGCTACAGGGGGTTACCCATGAGCAGTTCTTC. Together with reference TRBV7-9 and TRBJ2-1, the CDR3 gives the full variable domain: DTGVSQNPRHKITKRGQNVTFRCDPISEHNRLYWYRQTLGQGPEFLTYFQNEAQLEKSRLLSDRFSAERPKGSFSTLEIQRTEQGDSAMYLCASSLLQGVTHEQFFGPGTRLTVL.